This T cell receptor beta chain comes out of a study of blood T cell repertoires in COVID-19. The overall study: T cells, B-cell-depleted T cells, or PBMCs provided the cDNA or gDNA that served as material.

This clone is a singleton in its sample. Trimming cost V 10 bases and J 9 bases; bases outside gene matches: 16. Germline-derived CDR1 and CDR2 are ENHRY and SYGVKD. This CDR3 has 15 amino acids. Data came from immunoSEQ multiplex PCR; TCRdb stores just in-frame clones and leaves some out. The repertoire includes about 210,000 clones, around 86% of them detected once, and more than 7% sits in the top ten. The material sequenced was PBMCs or T cells enriched from blood (not recorded which). This receptor was identified in a man aged 25 to 40 in a cohort exposed to, infected with or recovered from COVID-19 (not recorded which). The rearrangement links TRBV10-3 to TRBJ2-1; TRBD2 matches 9 bases. The CDR3 protein is CATSAGTSWGGEQFF. The CDR3 coding sequence is TGTGCCACTAGTGCCGGGACTAGCTGGGGGGGTGAGCAGTTCTTC.